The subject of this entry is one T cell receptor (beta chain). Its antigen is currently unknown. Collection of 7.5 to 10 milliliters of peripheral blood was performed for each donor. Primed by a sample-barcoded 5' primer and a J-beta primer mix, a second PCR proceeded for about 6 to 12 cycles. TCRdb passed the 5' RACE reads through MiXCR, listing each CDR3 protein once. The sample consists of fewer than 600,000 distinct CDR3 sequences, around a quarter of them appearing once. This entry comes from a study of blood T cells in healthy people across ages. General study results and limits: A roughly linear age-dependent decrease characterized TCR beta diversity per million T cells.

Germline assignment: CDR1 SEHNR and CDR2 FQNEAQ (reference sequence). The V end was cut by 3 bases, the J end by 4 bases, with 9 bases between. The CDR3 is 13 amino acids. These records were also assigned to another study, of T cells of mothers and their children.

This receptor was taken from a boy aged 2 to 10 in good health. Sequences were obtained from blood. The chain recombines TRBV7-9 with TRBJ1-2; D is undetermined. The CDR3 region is CASSLLPGYGYTF. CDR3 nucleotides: TGTGCCAGCAGCTTGCTGCCGGGCTATGGCTACACCTTC.